This T cell receptor (beta chain) was recovered during a study of cytomegalovirus exposure and HLA in healthy donors. Background on the study: Findings of an earlier analysis included 117 million unique TCR beta sequences from roughly 200 million T cells.

Concerning this clone: Its cognate antigen is unknown.

Whole-study findings and limits: Indistinguishability led to the exclusion of some V segments, TRBV6-2 and TRBV6-3 included.

The germline gives CDR1 GTSNPN, CDR2 SVGIG (reference sequence). The CDR3 consists of 11 residues. V lost 5 bases and J lost 3, with 4 bases in between. Both 60 Vbeta primers and 13 Jbeta primers went into the PCR. Libraries were prepared by immunoSEQ multiplex PCR; TCRdb keeps only in-frame clonotypes and omits some of them. The profile shows about 92,000 clones, over 75% of them singletons. The chain combines TRBV30 with TRBJ2-2; D gene uncertain. The sequencing input was PBMCs. The receptor was derived from a girl aged 2 to 10 in good health and CMV-seropositive. CDR3 sequence reads: CAWGHTGELFF. In nucleotides, the CDR3 is TGTGCCTGGGGGCACACCGGGGAGCTGTTTTTT. Filled out from reference TRBV30 and TRBJ2-2, the complete variable domain reads SQTIHQWPATLVQPVGSPLSLECTVEGTSNPNLYWYRQAAGRGLQLLFYSVGIGQISSEVPQNLSASRPQDRQFILSSKKLLLSDSGFYLCAWGHTGELFFGEGSRLTVL.